In this sample, the clone carrying this TCR beta chain turned up many times. Its target is unknown. Deletions cut 5 bases from V and 7 bases from J, with 7 bases between. The CDR3 covers 11 residues. Germline-derived CDR1 and CDR2 are SEHNR and FQNEAQ (reference sequence). Extraction of PBMCs used about 9.2 ml of fresh peripheral blood. Amplified regions were TCR beta CDR3 sequences from RNA transcripts. In the first-round RT-PCR of the TCR CDR3, the HTBI primer set was used. MiXCR was run by TCRdb on the multiplex PCR reads, yielding one entry per CDR3 protein. The data contain approximately 600,000 distinct CDR3 sequences, less than 25% of them singletons. These data originate in a study of T cells in Graves' hyperthyroidism and ophthalmopathy. General study points: The authors' 13 V-J model separated ophthalmopathy from stable hyperthyroidism.

Specimen: blood. The sequence was obtained from a young man with Graves' ophthalmopathy. The J gene is TRBJ2-3, the V gene TRBV7-9; D ambiguous. CDR3 nucleotides: TGTGCCAGCAGCGATCCTTATACGCAGTATTTT. This gives the protein CASSDPYTQYF.